Below are 28 T cell receptor beta chains sequenced from a single sample in a study of T cell responses to AZD1222 COVID-19 vaccine. Here immunoSEQ multiplex PCR was the method, and the copy in TCRdb shows in-frame clones only, minus some. The sample includes around 97,000 clones, 90% to 95% of them seen just once. Sequenced here: peripheral blood, sampled on day 0 of AZD1222 vaccination. The receptor set was obtained from an adult in good health.

This clone is a singleton in its sample. The chain links TRBV24-1 to TRBJ2-7; the match to TRBD1 covers 8 bases. This CDR3 is built from 13 residues. V dropped 5 bases and J dropped 5; count of bases not matched to a gene: 4. The V gene's germline CDR1 is KGHDR and CDR2 SFDVKD. The CDR3 sequence is CATSVSGGHEQYF. The CDR3 DNA is TGTGCCACCAGTGTCTCAGGGGGCCACGAGCAGTACTTC.

This sequence joins TRBV28 and TRBJ2-7; tentatively, D is TRBD1 (6 bases). Germline CDR1 and CDR2: MDHEN and SYDVKM. V was pared by 5 bases and J by 1 base, with 27 bases between. This CDR3 has 19 amino acids. The CDR3 loop reads CASSVIAPNGTLPSYEQYF. DNA for the CDR3: TGTGCCAGCAGTGTTATTGCCCCAAACGGGACACTTCCATCCTACGAGCAGTACTTC. The whole variable domain, filled in from reference TRBV28 and TRBJ2-7, reads DVKVTQSSRYLVKRTGEKVFLECVQDMDHENMFWYRQDPGLGLRLIYFSYDVKMKEKGDIPEGYSVSREKKERFSLILESASTNQTSMYLCASSVIAPNGTLPSYEQYFGPGTRLTVT.

The chain joins TRBV7-2 to TRBJ2-7, with no clear D. V was pared by 2 bases and J by 6 bases, with 17 bases between. CDR3 length: 15 amino acids. In germline, CDR1 is SGHTA, CDR2 FQGNSA. This CDR3 reads CASSLSMTERSEQYF. The CDR3 DNA follows: TGTGCCAGCAGCTTATCTATGACCGAGAGGAGCGAGCAGTACTTC.

The chain combines TRBV11-2 with TRBJ2-7, with D unresolved. CDR1 SGHAT and CDR2 FQNNGV come from the germline V gene. V was clipped by 5 bases and J by 4 bases, with 18 bases between them. CDR3 length: 15 amino acids. The CDR3 protein is CASSIDFGRRYEQYF. As DNA, the CDR3 is TGTGCCAGCAGCATTGATTTTGGACGGCGGTACGAGCAGTACTTC.

The chain recombines TRBV10-1 with TRBJ1-5; no clear D gene. This CDR3 region has 13 residues. The germline CDR1 and CDR2 sequences are WNHNN and SYGVQD (reference sequence). Trimming cost V 6 bases and J 4 bases, with 10 bases left between them. This chain's CDR3 is CASRPCRNQPQHF. The CDR3 DNA is TGCGCCAGCAGACCTTGTCGGAATCAGCCCCAGCATTTT.

The chain employs TRBV5-6 and TRBJ1-2; 8 bases map to TRBD1. CDR1 is SGHDT and CDR2 is YYEEEE in the germline V gene. V was clipped by 6 bases and J by 7 bases; unmatched bases: 14. The CDR3 is made up of 15 amino acids. CDR3 sequence: CASTPRPPGTGGYTF. The CDR3 DNA is TGTGCCAGCACCCCCCGTCCGCCGGGGACAGGTGGCTACACCTTC.

The chain's CDR3 is CASSSATYNEQFF. CDR3 sequence (DNA): TGTGCCAGCAGCTCGGCCACTTACAATGAGCAGTTCTTC. This sequence joins TRBV7-9 and TRBJ2-1, with D unresolved. This CDR3 contains 13 residues. The V gene lost 4 bases and the J gene lost 4 bases, with 8 bases spanning the gap. The germline CDR1 and CDR2 sequences are SEHNR and FQNEAQ (reference sequence).

The CDR3 nucleotides read TGTGCCAGCAGCGCCGGACTAGCGGGAGCGTCCGGGGAGCTGTTTTTT. Its translation is CASSAGLAGASGELFF. The rearrangement links TRBV9 to TRBJ2-2; TRBD2 matches 13 bases. This CDR3 comprises 16 residues. Germline V gene data show CDR1 as SGDLS and CDR2 as YYNGEE. The junction had 5 bases not matched to a gene; V was cut back by 3 bases and J by 6 bases.

In this sample, this clone turned up a few times. The chain combines TRBV19 with TRBJ1-3; D call uncertain. CDR1 LNHDA and CDR2 SQIVND come from the germline V gene (reference sequence). The V and J ends lost 0 bases and 0 bases respectively, with 12 bases between them. This CDR3 comprises 17 residues. CDR3 DNA sequence: TGTGCCAGTAGTATAGATCGCTTGAGTGGCTCTGGAAACACCATATATTTT. It specifies CASSIDRLSGSGNTIYF.

The V gene is TRBV28, the J gene TRBJ2-7; D not resolved. This CDR3 is built from 14 residues. Trimming removed 2 bases from V and 3 bases from J, with 11 bases in between. Germline V gene sequence: CDR1 MDHEN, CDR2 SYDVKM. The CDR3 DNA sequence: TGTGCCAGCAGTTTAATTACGGTCCGCTACGAGCAGTACTTC. The encoded protein is CASSLITVRYEQYF.

The chain carries TRBV19 and TRBJ2-7; D may be TRBD1 or TRBD2 (5 bases each). V lost 6 bases to trimming and J lost 0 bases, with 12 bases between them. This CDR3 spans 14 amino acids. From germline, CDR1 is LNHDA and CDR2 SQIVND (reference sequence). The CDR3 here is CASSLGTVSYEQYF. CDR3 coding DNA: TGTGCCAGTAGCCTCGGGACCGTCTCCTACGAGCAGTACTTC.

CDR3 sequence reads: CASSQLAASSYNEQFF. CDR3 bases: TGTGCCAGCTCGCAACTAGCAGCGAGCTCCTACAATGAGCAGTTCTTC. This chain links TRBV18 with TRBJ2-1; tentative D call: TRBD2 (6 bases). The germline V and J ends were trimmed by 6 bases and 0 bases, with 15 bases remaining between them. The CDR3 sequence is 16 residues long. The germline CDR1 and CDR2 sequences are KGHSH and LQKENI.

Concerning this clone: Other DNA sequences in the sample encode the same CDR3. This chain connects TRBV7-2 to TRBJ1-2; no clear D gene. Per the germline V gene, CDR1 is SGHTA and CDR2 is FQGNSA. V was clipped by 1 base and J by 4 bases, with 7 bases between them. There are 13 residues in the CDR3. The CDR3 loop is CASSLVGGYGYTF. CDR3 nucleotides: TGTGCCAGCAGCTTAGTCGGTGGCTATGGCTACACCTTC. Full variable domain (missing parts from reference TRBV7-2 and TRBJ1-2): GAGVSQSPSNKVTEKGKDVELRCDPISGHTALYWYRQSLGQGLEFLIYFQGNSAPDKSGLPSDRFSAERTGGSVSTLTIQRTQQEDSAVYLCASSLVGGYGYTFGSGTRLTVV.

This sequence joins TRBV21-1 and TRBJ1-6. TRBV21-1 is designated a pseudogene. The CDR3 spans 18 residues. CDR3 sequence: CASSRSARPSSYNSPLHF. In DNA form, the CDR3 reads TGTGCCAGCAGCAGGTCCGCGCGCCCAAGCTCCTATAATTCACCCCTCCACTTT.

The V call is TRBV2, the J call TRBJ2-1, with 11 bases matching TRBD1. This CDR3 contains 14 residues. V was clipped by 4 bases and J by 5 bases; unmatched bases: 1. Germline V gives CDR1 SNHLY, CDR2 FYNNEI. The DNA for the CDR3 is TGTGCCAGCAGTGCGGGACAGGGGGACAATGAGCAGTTCTTC. It is translated as CASSAGQGDNEQFF.

This chain links TRBV7-2 with TRBJ2-3; D unclear. The CDR3 length is 14 residues. V lost 4 bases and J lost 6, with 14 bases in between. Germline V CDR1 and CDR2: SGHTA, FQGNSA. DNA for the CDR3: TGTGCCAGCAGCTCAGGACCCTCGAGCGATACGCAGTATTTT. This gives the protein CASSSGPSSDTQYF.

V gene TRBV7-8 combines with J gene TRBJ1-1; no clear D gene. With 1 base removed from V and 1 base from J, the gap between germline ends came to 7 bases. Germline values: CDR1 SGHVS, CDR2 FQNEAQ. The CDR3 sequence is 14 residues long. CDR3 nucleotide sequence: TGTGCCAGCAGCTTAGGAAGGGCGAACACTGAAGCTTTCTTT. Encoded protein: CASSLGRANTEAFF.

V usage is TRBV9 and J usage is TRBJ1-3, with D maybe TRBD1 (5 bases). Germline CDR1 is SGDLS and CDR2 is YYNGEE. This CDR3 is built from 14 residues. V lost 0 bases to trimming and J lost 10 bases, with 14 bases between them. CDR3 in DNA: TGTGCCAGCAGCGTAGGAGAAGGGGCGAGGACCATATATTTT. Its protein is CASSVGEGARTIYF.

V is TRBV5-5 and J is TRBJ2-1; 9 nucleotides agree with TRBD2. V shed 2 bases, J shed 2 bases, and the junction held 2 bases outside the gene matches. The CDR3 spans 15 residues. The germline gives CDR1 SGHKS, CDR2 YYEKEE (reference sequence). CDR3: CASSLIAGAYNEQFF. The CDR3 DNA reads TGTGCCAGCAGCTTAATAGCGGGAGCCTACAATGAGCAGTTCTTC.

This sequence joins TRBV27 and TRBJ2-7, with a weak D call TRBD1 (6 bases). This CDR3 contains 15 residues. Germline V gives CDR1 MNHEY, CDR2 SMNVEV (reference sequence). V was pared by 5 bases and J by 0 bases, with 14 bases between. This chain's CDR3 is CASSIRGHSSYEQYF. The DNA of the CDR3 is TGTGCCAGCAGTATACGGGGACATTCCTCCTACGAGCAGTACTTC.

V usage is TRBV19 and J usage is TRBJ2-7, with D perhaps TRBD1 or TRBD2 (5 bases each). Trimming shortened V by 3 bases and J by 3 bases, and 15 bases separated the two germline ends. CDR1 and CDR2 (germline): LNHDA, SQIVND (reference sequence). This CDR3 region has 15 residues. Here the CDR3 reads CASSIIKGDGYEQYF. CDR3 DNA sequence: TGTGCCAGTAGTATCATTAAAGGGGACGGCTACGAGCAGTACTTC.

The chain combines TRBV7-3 with TRBJ2-3; tentative D call: TRBD2 (6 bases). CDR1 and CDR2 from the germline V gene are SGHTA and FQGTGA. The CDR3 runs to 13 residues. The ends were cut back, 4 bases at V and 6 bases at J, with 11 bases in the middle. The CDR3 reads CASSSWGVDTQYF. The CDR3 nucleotides are TGTGCCAGCAGCTCCTGGGGGGTGGATACGCAGTATTTT.

The CDR3 reads CAWSGTSYNQPQHF. CDR3 DNA: TGTGCCTGGAGTGGGACCTCGTACAATCAGCCCCAGCATTTT. The rearrangement joins TRBV30 to TRBJ1-5; D is ambiguous. This CDR3 is built from 14 residues. V lost 1 base to trimming and J lost 3 bases, with 10 bases between them. CDR1 is GTSNPN and CDR2 is SVGIG in the germline V gene (reference sequence).

This clone was counted between two and nine times. This chain connects TRBV19 to TRBJ2-7; D is unresolved. The CDR3 is made up of 13 amino acids. Germline V lookup: CDR1 LNHDA, CDR2 SQIVND (reference sequence). The V end was cut by 1 base, the J end by 3 bases, with 7 bases between. CDR3 residues: CASSIAGGYEQYF. Written as DNA, the CDR3 is TGTGCCAGTAGTATAGCGGGCGGCTACGAGCAGTACTTC.

The V call is TRBV19, the J call TRBJ2-3; a weak D match, TRBD1 (5 bases). Germline V CDR1 and CDR2: LNHDA, SQIVND (reference sequence). Trimming left V 4 bases short and J 6 bases short, with 14 bases between. This CDR3 spans 14 amino acids. The CDR3 loop is CASSRISPGDTQYF. CDR3 bases: TGTGCCAGTAGTAGAATTTCCCCAGGGGATACGCAGTATTTT.

The J gene is TRBJ2-7, the V gene TRBV19, with unresolved D. The CDR3 is made up of 15 amino acids. The ends were cut back, 5 bases at V and 1 base at J, with 15 bases in the middle. Germline loops: CDR1 LNHDA, CDR2 SQIVND (reference sequence). The CDR3 loop reads CASSVGLSFSYEQYF. The CDR3 DNA follows: TGTGCCAGTAGTGTAGGATTGAGCTTTTCCTACGAGCAGTACTTC.

The rearrangement uses TRBV5-4 and TRBJ2-3; 16 nucleotides line up with TRBD2. CDR1 SGHNT and CDR2 YYREEE come from the germline V gene (reference sequence). V dropped 3 bases and J dropped 1; count of bases not matched to a gene: 5. The length of the CDR3 is 18 residues. CDR3 in amino acids: CASSSGLAGGPGTDTQYF. The DNA of the CDR3 is TGTGCCAGCAGCTCGGGACTAGCGGGAGGGCCGGGCACAGATACGCAGTATTTT.

Here the CDR3 DNA reads TGTGCCAGCAGCTTAAACCGCCAGGGGGCTTTCTTT. It translates to CASSLNRQGAFF. The chain joins TRBV5-8 to TRBJ1-1; possibly TRBD1 for D (6 bases). Germline CDR1 reads SGHTS; CDR2 reads YDEGEE. CDR3 length: 12 amino acids. The V end lost 2 bases, the J end lost 11 bases, and 13 bases lay between the germline ends.